The 2 T cell receptor beta chains below all came from one sample that was sequenced in a study of T cells after yellow fever vaccination. MiXCR was run by TCRdb on the 5' RACE reads, yielding one entry per CDR3 protein. The data hold about 360,000 distinct CDR3 sequences, with 6.2% observed a single time. Sequences were derived from PBMCs, sampled 5 days after the yellow fever booster vaccination. Every receptor here comes from a young man who received the YFV17D yellow fever vaccine.

Only a few counts were recorded for this clonotype. The chain has TRBV10-3 and TRBJ2-7; the D gene could be TRBD1 or TRBD2 (6 bases each). Germline values: CDR1 ENHRY, CDR2 SYGVKD. The CDR3 is made up of 12 amino acids. V gave up 5 bases and J gave up 6 bases, with 11 bases separating them. The CDR3 loop reads CAISRGAGEQYF. In DNA, the CDR3 is TGTGCCATCAGTAGGGGGGCGGGCGAGCAGTACTTC.

The sample holds many counts of this clonotype. The gene calls are TRBV7-2 and TRBJ2-3, with unresolved D. Trimming stripped 3 bases from V and 2 bases from J, with 9 bases between. Germline CDR1 is SGHTA and CDR2 is FQGNSA. CDR3 length: 14 residues. The CDR3 is CASSFGLITDTQYF. The CDR3 nucleotides are TGTGCCAGCAGCTTTGGGCTCATCACAGATACGCAGTATTTT.